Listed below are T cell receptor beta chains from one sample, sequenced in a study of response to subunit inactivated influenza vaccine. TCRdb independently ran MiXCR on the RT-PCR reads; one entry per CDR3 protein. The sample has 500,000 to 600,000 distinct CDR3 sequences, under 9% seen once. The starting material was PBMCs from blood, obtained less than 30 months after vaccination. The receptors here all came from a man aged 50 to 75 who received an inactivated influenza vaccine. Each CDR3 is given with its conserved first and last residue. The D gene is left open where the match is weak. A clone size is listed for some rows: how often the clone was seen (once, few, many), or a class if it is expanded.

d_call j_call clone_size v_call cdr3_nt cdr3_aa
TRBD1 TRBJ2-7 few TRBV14 TGTGCCAGCAGCCACCCGGGGACAGGGCGGAACGAGCAGTACTTC CASSHPGTGRNEQYF
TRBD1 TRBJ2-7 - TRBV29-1 TGCAGCGCCCGTTATTCAGGGGGCGCCTCCTACGAGCAGTACTTC CSARYSGGASYEQYF
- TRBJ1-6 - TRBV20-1 TGCAGTGCTAGCGGCGACAGTTCTAAGCGGTACGATTCACCCCTCCACTTT CSASGDSSKRYDSPLHF
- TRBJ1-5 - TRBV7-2 TGTGCCAGCAGCTTAGGGGTTGAGTTTCAGCCCCAGCATTTT CASSLGVEFQPQHF
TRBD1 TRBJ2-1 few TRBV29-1 TGCAGCGGAATTGGGACAGTTTCCCTGGGGCAGTTCTTC CSGIGTVSLGQFF
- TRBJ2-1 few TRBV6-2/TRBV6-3 TGTGCCAGCAGTCACAAGACGAATGAGCAGTTCTTC CASSHKTNEQFF
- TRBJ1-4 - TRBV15 TGTGCCACCAGCAGAGATCTTGCTAATGAAAAACTGTTTTTT CATSRDLANEKLFF
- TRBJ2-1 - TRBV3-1 TGTGCCAGCAGCCAAGGAGCGAAGAATGAGCAGTTCTTC CASSQGAKNEQFF
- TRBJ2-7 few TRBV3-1 TGTGCCAGCAGCCCTACCGGGAAGGTCGCCGAGCAGTACTTC CASSPTGKVAEQYF
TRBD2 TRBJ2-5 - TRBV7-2 TGTGCCAGCAGCTTAGCCCTAGGACTAGCGGGGGGCCCCCAAGAGACCCAGTACTTC CASSLALGLAGGPQETQYF
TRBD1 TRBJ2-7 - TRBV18 TGTGCCAGCTCCCGGGACAGGGGCTACCAGCAGTACTTC CASSRDRGYQQYF
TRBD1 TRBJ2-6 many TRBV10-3 TGTGCCACGGGACAGGGGGCCACTGGGGCCAACGTCCTGACTTTC CATGQGATGANVLTF
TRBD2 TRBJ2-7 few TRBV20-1 TGCAGTGCTAGAGATCTAGCGGGAGGGGGCTACGAGCAGTACTTC CSARDLAGGGYEQYF
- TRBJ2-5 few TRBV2 TGTGCCAGCAGGGGGGGCCGAAGTGAGACCCAGTACTTC CASRGGRSETQYF
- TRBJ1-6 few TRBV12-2 TGTGCAAGTCGCTTTACAGGGGCAACCTCACCCCTCCACTTT CASRFTGATSPLHF
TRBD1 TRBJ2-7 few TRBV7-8 TGTGCCAGCAGCTCAAAAACAGGGGGCACTTACGAGCAGTACTTC CASSSKTGGTYEQYF
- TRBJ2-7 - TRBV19 TGTGCCAGTAGTGCCTCGGGGGCCGAGCAGTACTTC CASSASGAEQYF
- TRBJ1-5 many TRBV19 TGTGCCAGTAGTATAGCCCGCAATCAGCCCCAGCATTTT CASSIARNQPQHF
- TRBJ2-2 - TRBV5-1 TGCGCCAGCAGCTTGGATGGGGGCAGGACCGGGGAGCTGTTTTTT CASSLDGGRTGELFF
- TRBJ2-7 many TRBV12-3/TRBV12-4 TGTGCCAGCAGTTTCACTGGTCCCTACGAGCAGTACTTC CASSFTGPYEQYF
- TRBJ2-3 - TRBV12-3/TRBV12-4 TGTGCCAGCAGGGGGGGGCAATCAGATACGCAGTATTTT CASRGGQSDTQYF
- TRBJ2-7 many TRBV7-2 TGTGCCAGCAGCTTATCGGTCACCCAATCCTACGAGCAGTACTTC CASSLSVTQSYEQYF
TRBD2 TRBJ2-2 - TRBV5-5 TGTGCCAGCAGGGTAGGACTAGCGGATAACACCGGGGAGCTGTTTTTT CASRVGLADNTGELFF
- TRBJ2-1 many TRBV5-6 TGTGCCAGCAGCTCCCTTGGGGTTCAATTACCAGACAATGAGCAGTTCTTC CASSSLGVQLPDNEQFF
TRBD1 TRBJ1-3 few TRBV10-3 TGTGCCATCAGTGGGACAGGGGGCTCTGGAAACACCATATATTTT CAISGTGGSGNTIYF
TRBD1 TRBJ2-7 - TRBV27 TGTGCCAGCAGTTTACAGGGGGAAGTCTACGAGCAGTACTTC CASSLQGEVYEQYF
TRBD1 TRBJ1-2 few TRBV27 TGTGCCAGCAGTCTAACAGGGGGAGATGGCTACACCTTC CASSLTGGDGYTF
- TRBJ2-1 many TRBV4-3 TGCGCCAGCAGCCCTTCTACCTTCGGAAAGGAGGATGAGCAGTTCTTC CASSPSTFGKEDEQFF